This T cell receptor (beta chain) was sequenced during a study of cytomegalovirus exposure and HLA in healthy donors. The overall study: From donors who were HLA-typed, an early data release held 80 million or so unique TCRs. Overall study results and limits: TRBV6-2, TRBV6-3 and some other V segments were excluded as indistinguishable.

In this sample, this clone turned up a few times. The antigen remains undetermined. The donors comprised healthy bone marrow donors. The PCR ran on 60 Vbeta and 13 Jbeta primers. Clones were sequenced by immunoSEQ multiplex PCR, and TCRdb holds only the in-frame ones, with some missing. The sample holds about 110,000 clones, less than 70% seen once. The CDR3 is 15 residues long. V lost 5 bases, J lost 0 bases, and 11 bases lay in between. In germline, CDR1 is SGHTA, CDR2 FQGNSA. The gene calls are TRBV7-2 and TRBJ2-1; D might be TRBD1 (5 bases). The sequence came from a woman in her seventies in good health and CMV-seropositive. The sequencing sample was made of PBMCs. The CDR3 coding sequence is TGTGCCAGCAGCCTCTCTGGGGCCTCCTACAATGAGCAGTTCTTC. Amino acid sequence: CASSLSGASYNEQFF.